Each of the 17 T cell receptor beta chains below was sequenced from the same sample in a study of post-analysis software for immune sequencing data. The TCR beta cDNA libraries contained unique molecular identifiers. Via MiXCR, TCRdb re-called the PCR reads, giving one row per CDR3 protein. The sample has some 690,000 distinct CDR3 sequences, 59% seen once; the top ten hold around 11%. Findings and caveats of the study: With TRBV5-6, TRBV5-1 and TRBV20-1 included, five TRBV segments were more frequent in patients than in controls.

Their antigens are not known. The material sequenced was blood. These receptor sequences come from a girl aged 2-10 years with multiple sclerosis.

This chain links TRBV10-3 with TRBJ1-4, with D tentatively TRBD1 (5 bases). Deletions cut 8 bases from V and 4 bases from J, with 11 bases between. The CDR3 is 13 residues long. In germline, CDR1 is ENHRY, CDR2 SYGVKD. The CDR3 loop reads CAIGAGFNEKLFF. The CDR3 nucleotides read TGTGCCATCGGGGCAGGATTTAATGAAAAACTGTTTTTT.

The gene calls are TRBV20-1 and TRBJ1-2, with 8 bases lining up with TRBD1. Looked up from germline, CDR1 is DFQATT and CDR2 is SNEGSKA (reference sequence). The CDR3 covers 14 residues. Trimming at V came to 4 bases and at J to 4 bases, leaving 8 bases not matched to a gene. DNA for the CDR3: TGCAGTGCTAACATGGCAGGGGGCAGCTATGGCTACACCTTC. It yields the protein CSANMAGGSYGYTF.

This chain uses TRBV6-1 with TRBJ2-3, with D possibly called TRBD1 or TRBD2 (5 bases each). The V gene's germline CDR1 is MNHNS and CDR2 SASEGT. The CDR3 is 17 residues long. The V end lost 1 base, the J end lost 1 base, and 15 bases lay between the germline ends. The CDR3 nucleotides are TGTGCCAGCAGTGAAGAGGAGAGGGGTATACGCACAGATACGCAGTATTTT. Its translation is CASSEEERGIRTDTQYF.

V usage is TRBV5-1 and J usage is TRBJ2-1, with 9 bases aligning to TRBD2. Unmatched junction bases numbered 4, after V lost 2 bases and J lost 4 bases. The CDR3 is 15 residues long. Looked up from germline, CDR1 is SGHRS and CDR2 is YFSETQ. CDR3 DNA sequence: TGCGCCAGCAGCTTTGCGGGAGGGTTATACAATGAGCAGTTCTTC. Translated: CASSFAGGLYNEQFF. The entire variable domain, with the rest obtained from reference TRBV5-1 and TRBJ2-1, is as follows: KAGVTQTPRYLIKTRGQQVTLSCSPISGHRSVSWYQQTPGQGLQFLFEYFSETQRNKGNFPGRFSGRQFSNSRSEMNVSTLELGDSALYLCASSFAGGLYNEQFFGPGTRLTVL.

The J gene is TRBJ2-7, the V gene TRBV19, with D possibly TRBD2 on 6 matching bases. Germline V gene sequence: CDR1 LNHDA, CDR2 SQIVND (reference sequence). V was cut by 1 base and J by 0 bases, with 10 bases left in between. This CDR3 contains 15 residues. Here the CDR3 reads CASSIAGGGSYEQYF. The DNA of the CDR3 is TGTGCCAGTAGTATAGCTGGGGGAGGCTCCTACGAGCAGTACTTC.

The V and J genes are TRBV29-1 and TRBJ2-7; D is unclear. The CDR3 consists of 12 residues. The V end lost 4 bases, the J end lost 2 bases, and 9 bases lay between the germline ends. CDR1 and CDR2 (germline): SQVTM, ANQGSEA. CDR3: CSVAGTTYEQYF. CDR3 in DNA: TGCAGCGTTGCGGGCACTACCTACGAGCAGTACTTC.

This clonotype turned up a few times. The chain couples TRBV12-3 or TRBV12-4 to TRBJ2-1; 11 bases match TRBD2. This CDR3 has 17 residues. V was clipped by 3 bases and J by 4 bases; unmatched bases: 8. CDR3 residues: CASSFPVSGGVYNEQFF. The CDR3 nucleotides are TGTGCCAGCAGTTTCCCAGTTAGCGGGGGGGTTTACAATGAGCAGTTCTTC.

CDR3 in amino acids: CASSLHRSSNQPQHF. The CDR3 nucleotides are TGTGCCAGCAGCTTACATCGGTCTAGCAATCAGCCCCAGCATTTT. V gene TRBV7-2 combines with J gene TRBJ1-5; D gene unclear. Trimming removed 2 bases at V and 0 bases at J, with 8 bases between. Germline lookup yields CDR1 SGHTA and CDR2 FQGNSA. The CDR3 spans 15 residues.

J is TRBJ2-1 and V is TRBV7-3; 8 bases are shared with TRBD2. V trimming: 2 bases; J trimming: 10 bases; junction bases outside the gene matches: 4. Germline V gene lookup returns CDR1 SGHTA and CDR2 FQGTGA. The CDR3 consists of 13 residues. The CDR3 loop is CASSLERGREQFF. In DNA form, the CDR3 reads TGTGCCAGCAGCTTAGAGCGGGGGCGGGAGCAGTTCTTC.

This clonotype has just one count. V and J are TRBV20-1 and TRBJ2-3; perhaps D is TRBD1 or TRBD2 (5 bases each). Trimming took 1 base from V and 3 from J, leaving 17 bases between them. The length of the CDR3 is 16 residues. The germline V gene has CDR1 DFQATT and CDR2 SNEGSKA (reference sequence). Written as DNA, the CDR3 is TGCAGTGCTAGAGGACCCGGGACGGGGATTACAGATACGCAGTATTTT. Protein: CSARGPGTGITDTQYF.

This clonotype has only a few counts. CDR3 sequence: CASNPDTAGPDTQYF. The CDR3 DNA sequence: TGTGCCAGCAATCCAGATACCGCAGGGCCTGATACGCAGTATTTT. The gene calls are TRBV2 and TRBJ2-3; a possible D gene is TRBD1 (5 bases). The V end lost 7 bases, the J end lost 6 bases, and 20 bases lay between the germline ends. The germline gives CDR1 SNHLY, CDR2 FYNNEI. CDR3 length equals 15 residues. Based on the CDR3 plus reference TRBV2 and TRBJ2-3, the full variable domain is EPEVTQTPSHQVTQMGQEVILRCVPISNHLYFYWYRQILGQKVEFLVSFYNNEISEKSEIFDDQFSVERPDGSNFTLKIRSTKLEDSAMYFCASNPDTAGPDTQYFGPGTRLTVL.

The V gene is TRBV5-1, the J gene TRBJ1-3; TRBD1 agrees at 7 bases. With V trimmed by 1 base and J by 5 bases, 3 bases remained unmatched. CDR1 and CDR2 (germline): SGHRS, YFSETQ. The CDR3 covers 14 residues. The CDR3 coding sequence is TGCGCCAGCAGCTTGTGGGACAGTCGAAACACCATATATTTT. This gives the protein CASSLWDSRNTIYF.

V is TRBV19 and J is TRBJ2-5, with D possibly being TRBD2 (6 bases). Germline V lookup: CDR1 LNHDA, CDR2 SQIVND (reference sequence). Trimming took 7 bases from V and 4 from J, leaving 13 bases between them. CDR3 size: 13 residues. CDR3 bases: TGTGCCAGTAAGGTAGAAGCGGGAGAGACCCAGTACTTC. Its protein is CASKVEAGETQYF.

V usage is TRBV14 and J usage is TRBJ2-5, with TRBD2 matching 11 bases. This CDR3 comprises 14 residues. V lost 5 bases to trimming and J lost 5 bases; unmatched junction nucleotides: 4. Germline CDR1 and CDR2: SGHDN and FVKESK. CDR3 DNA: TGTGCCAGCAGCATCATAGCGGGAGGGGAGACCCAGTACTTC. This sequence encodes CASSIIAGGETQYF.

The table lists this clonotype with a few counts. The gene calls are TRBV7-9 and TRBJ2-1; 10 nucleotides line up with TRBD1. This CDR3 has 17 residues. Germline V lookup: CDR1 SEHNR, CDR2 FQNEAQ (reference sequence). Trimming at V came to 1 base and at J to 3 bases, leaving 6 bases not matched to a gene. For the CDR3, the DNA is TGTGCCAGCAGCTTAGGACAGGGGGCCCCGATCTACAATGAGCAGTTCTTC. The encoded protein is CASSLGQGAPIYNEQFF. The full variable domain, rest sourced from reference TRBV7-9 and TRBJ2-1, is DTGVSQNPRHKITKRGQNVTFRCDPISEHNRLYWYRQTLGQGPEFLTYFQNEAQLEKSRLLSDRFSAERPKGSFSTLEIQRTEQGDSAMYLCASSLGQGAPIYNEQFFGPGTRLTVL.

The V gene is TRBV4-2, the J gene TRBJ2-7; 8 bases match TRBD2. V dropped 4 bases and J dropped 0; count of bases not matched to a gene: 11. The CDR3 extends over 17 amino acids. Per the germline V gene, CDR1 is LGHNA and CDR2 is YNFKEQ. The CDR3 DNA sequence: TGTGCCAGCAGCCTCGGACTAGCCACACCGAGCTCCTACGAGCAGTACTTC. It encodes CASSLGLATPSSYEQYF.

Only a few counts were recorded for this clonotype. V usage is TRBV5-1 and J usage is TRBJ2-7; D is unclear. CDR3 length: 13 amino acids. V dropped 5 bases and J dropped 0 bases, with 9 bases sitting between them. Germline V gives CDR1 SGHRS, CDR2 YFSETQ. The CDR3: CASRTTPSYEQYF. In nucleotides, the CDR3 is TGCGCCAGCAGGACAACGCCCTCCTACGAGCAGTACTTC.